This TCR beta chain was observed in a study of response to subunit inactivated influenza vaccine. This clonotype was recorded a few times. The antigen remains unidentified. Notes on the study in general: Authors suggested each seasonal influenza vaccination recruits few new T cells.

TCRdb processed the RT-PCR reads anew with MiXCR; each CDR3 protein has one entry. This table holds hundreds of thousands of distinct CDR3 sequences, about 7.6% found once. V was pared by 1 base and J by 4 bases, with 15 bases between. Germline V lookup: CDR1 KGHDR, CDR2 SFDVKD. CDR3 length equals 16 residues. The source was PBMCs from blood, collected less than 25 months after vaccination. The TCR sequence derives from a man in his fifties or sixties who received an inactivated influenza vaccine. The chain uses TRBV24-1 and TRBJ2-5, with D perhaps matching TRBD1 (6 bases). CDR3 in DNA: TGTGCCACCAGTGATTTTGGTCAGGGGCGCGGAGAGACCCAGTACTTC. This sequence encodes CATSDFGQGRGETQYF.